This T cell receptor beta chain is from a study of CD8 T cells in ankylosing spondylitis. On this clonotype: Its antigen is currently unknown.

The study, taken as a whole, reports: Earlier authors reported some of these motif variants in reactive arthritis synovial fluid and blood. Disease-associated clonotypes exhibited CD8+ identity and were relatively infrequent in peripheral blood. There was reportedly significant enrichment of clones that were disease-linked in matched ankylosing spondylitis synovial fluid.

Making use of molecular barcodes, quantitative 5'-RACE generated TCR beta libraries. TCRdb re-derived calls from the 5' RACE reads in MiXCR, one entry per CDR3 protein. The sample lists just over 350,000 distinct CDR3 sequences, around 20% seen once, with around 14% in the top ten. CDR1 is LNHNV, CDR2 YYDKDF, per germline (reference sequence). The CDR3 totals 13 residues. The V end was cut by 5 bases, the J end by 3 bases, with 11 bases between. The clonotype was recovered from a male donor with ankylosing spondylitis or in good health (not recorded which). The sequencing input was blood, either unsorted or a sorted T cell fraction (not recorded which). The V call is TRBV15, the J call TRBJ2-7, with D perhaps given as TRBD1 or TRBD2 (5 bases each). CDR3: CATSVGVGYEQYF. The CDR3 DNA reads as TGTGCCACCAGCGTGGGGGTGGGCTACGAGCAGTACTTC.